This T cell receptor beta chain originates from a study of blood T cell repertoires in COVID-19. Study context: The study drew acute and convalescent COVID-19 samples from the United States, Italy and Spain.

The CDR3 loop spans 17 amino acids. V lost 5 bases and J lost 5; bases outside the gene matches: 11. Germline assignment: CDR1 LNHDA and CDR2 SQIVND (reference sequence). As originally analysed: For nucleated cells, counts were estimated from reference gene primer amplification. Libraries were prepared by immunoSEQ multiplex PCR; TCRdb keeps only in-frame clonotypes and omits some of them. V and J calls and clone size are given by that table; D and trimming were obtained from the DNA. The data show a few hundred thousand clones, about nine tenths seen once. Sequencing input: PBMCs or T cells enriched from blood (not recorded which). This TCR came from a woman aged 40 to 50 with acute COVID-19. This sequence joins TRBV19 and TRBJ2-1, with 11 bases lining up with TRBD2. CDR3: CASSLATSGSSHNEQFF. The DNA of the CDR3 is TGTGCCAGTAGTTTAGCTACTAGCGGGAGTTCCCACAATGAGCAGTTCTTC.